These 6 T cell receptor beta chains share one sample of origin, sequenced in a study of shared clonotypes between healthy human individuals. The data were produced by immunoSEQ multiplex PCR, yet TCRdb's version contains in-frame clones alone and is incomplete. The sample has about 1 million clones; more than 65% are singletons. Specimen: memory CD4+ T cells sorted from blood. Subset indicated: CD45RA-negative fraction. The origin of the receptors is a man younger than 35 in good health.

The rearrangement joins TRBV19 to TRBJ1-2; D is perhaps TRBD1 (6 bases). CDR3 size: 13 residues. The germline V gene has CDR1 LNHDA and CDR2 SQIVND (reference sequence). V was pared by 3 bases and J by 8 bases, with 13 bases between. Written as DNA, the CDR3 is TGTGCCAGTAGTATCCATCGACAGGAAGGCTACACCTTC. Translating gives CASSIHRQEGYTF.

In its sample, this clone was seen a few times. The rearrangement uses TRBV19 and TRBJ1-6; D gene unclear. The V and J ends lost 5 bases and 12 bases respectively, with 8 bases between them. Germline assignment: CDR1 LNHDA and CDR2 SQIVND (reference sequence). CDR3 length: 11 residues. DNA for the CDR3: TGTGCCAGTAGTGGCCTGGGACCCCTCCACTTT. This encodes CASSGLGPLHF.

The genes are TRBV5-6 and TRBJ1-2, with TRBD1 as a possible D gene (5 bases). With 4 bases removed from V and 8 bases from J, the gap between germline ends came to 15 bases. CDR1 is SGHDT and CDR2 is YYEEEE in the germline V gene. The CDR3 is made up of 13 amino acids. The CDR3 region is CASSEGREFGYTF. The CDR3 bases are TGTGCCAGCAGCGAAGGCAGGGAGTTCGGCTACACCTTC.

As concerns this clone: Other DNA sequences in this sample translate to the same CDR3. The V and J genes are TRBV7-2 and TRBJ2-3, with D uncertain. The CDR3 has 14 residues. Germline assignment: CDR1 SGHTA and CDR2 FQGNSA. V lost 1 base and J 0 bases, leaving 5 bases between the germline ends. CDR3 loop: CASSLGPSTDTQYF. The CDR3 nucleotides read TGTGCCAGCAGCTTAGGACCGAGCACAGATACGCAGTATTTT. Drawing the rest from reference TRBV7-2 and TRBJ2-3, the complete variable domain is GAGVSQSPSNKVTEKGKDVELRCDPISGHTALYWYRQSLGQGLEFLIYFQGNSAPDKSGLPSDRFSAERTGGSVSTLTIQRTQQEDSAVYLCASSLGPSTDTQYFGPGTRLTVL.

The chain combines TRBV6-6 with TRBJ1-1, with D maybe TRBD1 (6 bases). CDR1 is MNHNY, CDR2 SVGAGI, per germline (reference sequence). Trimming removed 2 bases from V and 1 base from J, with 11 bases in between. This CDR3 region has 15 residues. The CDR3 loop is CASSYGGPSNTEAFF. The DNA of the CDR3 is TGTGCCAGCAGTTACGGGGGGCCTTCGAACACTGAAGCTTTCTTT.

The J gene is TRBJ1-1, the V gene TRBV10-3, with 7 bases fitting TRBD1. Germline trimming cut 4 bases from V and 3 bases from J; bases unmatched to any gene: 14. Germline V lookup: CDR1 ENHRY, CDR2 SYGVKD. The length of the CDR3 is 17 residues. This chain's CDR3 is CAISARAGGSGDTEAFF. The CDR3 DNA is TGTGCCATCAGTGCGAGAGCAGGGGGAAGTGGGGACACTGAAGCTTTCTTT.